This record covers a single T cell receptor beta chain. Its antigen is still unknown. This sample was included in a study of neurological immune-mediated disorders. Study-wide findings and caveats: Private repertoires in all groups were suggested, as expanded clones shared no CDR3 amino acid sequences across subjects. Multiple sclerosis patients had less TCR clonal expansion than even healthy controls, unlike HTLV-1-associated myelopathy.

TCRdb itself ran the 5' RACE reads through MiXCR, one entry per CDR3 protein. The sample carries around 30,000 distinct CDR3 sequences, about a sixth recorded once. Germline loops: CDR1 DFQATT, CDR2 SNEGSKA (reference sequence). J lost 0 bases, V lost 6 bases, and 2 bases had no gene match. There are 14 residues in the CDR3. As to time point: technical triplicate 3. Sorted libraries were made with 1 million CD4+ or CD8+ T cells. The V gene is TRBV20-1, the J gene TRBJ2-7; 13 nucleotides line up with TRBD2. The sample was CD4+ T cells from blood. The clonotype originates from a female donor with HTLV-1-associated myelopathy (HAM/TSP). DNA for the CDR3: TGCAGTGCGGGGACTAGCGGGGTCTCCTACGAGCAGTACTTC. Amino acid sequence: CSAGTSGVSYEQYF.